This T cell receptor beta chain came from a study of regulatory T cells in long-lasting Graves disease. Relying on iRepertoire HTBI primers and Arm-PCR of CDR3 regions, the team built TCR beta libraries. Original handling: The samples included approximately 60 TRBV and roughly 14 TRBJ segments. From the multiplex PCR reads, TCRdb called clonotypes with MiXCR, one entry per CDR3 protein. The V and J calls were determined by TCRdb, not by the authors. The sample includes some 330,000 distinct CDR3 sequences, less than 30% of them seen just once. The sample's time point: persistent/refractory GD, antithyroid drugs over 5 years with positive TRAb. Making the TCR library involved RNA that had been extracted from PBMCs. The origin of this receptor is a woman in her thirties or forties with Graves disease. Here the sequenced sample was peripheral blood mononuclear cells (PBMCs), taken when the disease was refractory, from a patient treated with antithyroid drugs.

DNA of the CDR3: TGCAGCGTCGCCGGGACAGAACAATCCTACGAGCAGTACTTC. Protein product: CSVAGTEQSYEQYF. V and J are TRBV29-1 and TRBJ2-7; TRBD1 matches 7 bases. This CDR3 spans 14 amino acids. With V trimmed by 6 bases and J by 1 base, 9 bases remained unmatched. Germline CDR1 reads SQVTM; CDR2 reads ANQGSEA.